This T cell receptor (beta chain) derives from a study of T cell responses to AZD1222 COVID-19 vaccine. To note about this clone: Its matching antigen is unknown.

Overall study results and limits: White British people made up most donors, females outnumbered males, and clonal diversity was possibly underestimated. Researchers report vaccine-associated CD4 TCRs spanning spike, with dominance at 160-218 and 743-854.

Only in-frame clones appear in the TCRdb table, and some are missing; sequencing was by immunoSEQ multiplex PCR. The top ten hold about 3% of the sample, which has approximately 15,000 clones, 88% seen once. Sequences were derived from peripheral blood, sampled 28 days after the second AZD1222 dose. The sequence came from an adult who received the AZD1222 COVID-19 vaccine.

CDR3 residues: CSSRTGEETQYF. CDR3 in DNA: TGCAGCTCCCGGACAGGTGAAGAGACCCAGTACTTC. The gene calls are TRBV29-1 and TRBJ2-5; 7 bases line up with TRBD1. Per germline, CDR1 SQVTM and CDR2 ANQGSEA. After removal of 8 bases from V and 3 bases from J, the junction contained 6 bases not matched to a gene. CDR3 size: 12 residues. Complete variable domain (other parts from reference TRBV29-1 and TRBJ2-5): SAVISQKPSRDICQRGTSLTIQCQVDSQVTMMFWYRQQPGQSLTLIATANQGSEATYESGFVIDKFPISRPNLTFSTLTVSNMSPEDSSIYLCSSRTGEETQYFGPGTRLLVL.